The 21 T cell receptor beta chains listed next were all sequenced from one sample in a study of cytomegalovirus exposure and HLA in healthy donors. The table came from immunoSEQ multiplex PCR; TCRdb's copy has only in-frame clones and leaves some out. The profile shows 250,000 to 400,000 clones, approximately 85% of them singletons. The source material was PBMCs. These receptors were taken from a man younger than 40 in good health and CMV-seronegative.

This chain connects TRBV2 to TRBJ1-5; D ambiguous. Germline V CDR1 and CDR2: SNHLY, FYNNEI. V gave up 4 bases and J gave up 6 bases, with 7 bases separating them. The CDR3 totals 12 residues. CDR3 sequence (DNA): TGTGCCAGCAGTGTCGGTGGTCAGCCCCAGCATTTT. Translation gives CASSVGGQPQHF.

The chain employs TRBV5-5 and TRBJ2-7; no firm D call. Trimming pared 7 bases from V and 0 bases from J, leaving 14 bases between. CDR3 size: 14 residues. Germline values: CDR1 SGHKS, CDR2 YYEKEE (reference sequence). CDR3 nucleotide sequence: TGTGCCAGCGGAGACTTGTATCTCTCCTACGAGCAGTACTTC. Encoded protein: CASGDLYLSYEQYF.

The gene calls are TRBV5-4 and TRBJ1-1; 7 nucleotides align to TRBD1. Germline CDR1 reads SGHNT; CDR2 reads YYREEE (reference sequence). The CDR3 runs to 12 residues. V was pared by 4 bases and J by 8 bases, with 5 bases of the junction left unmatched. The CDR3 spells CASSGGTAEAFF. The CDR3 DNA reads as TGTGCCAGCAGCGGCGGGACAGCAGAAGCTTTCTTT.

The chain has TRBV18 and TRBJ2-1; 13 nucleotides match TRBD2. Germline CDR1 and CDR2: KGHSH and LQKENI. The CDR3 extends over 17 amino acids. Unmatched junction bases numbered 8, after V lost 0 bases and J lost 9 bases. The CDR3 sequence is CASSPPGLAGLYGEQFF. The DNA for the CDR3 is TGTGCCAGCTCACCACCGGGACTAGCGGGGTTGTACGGTGAGCAGTTCTTC.

This chain uses TRBV27 with TRBJ2-7, with D uncertain. Germline V lookup: CDR1 MNHEY, CDR2 SMNVEV (reference sequence). This CDR3 comprises 12 residues. Between the trimmed V and J ends, which lost 8 bases and 4 bases, there was a span of 12 bases. The CDR3 sequence: CASGLSPYEQYF. The CDR3 DNA sequence: TGTGCCAGCGGCCTTTCTCCGTACGAGCAGTACTTC.

The table lists this clone with a count of one. The chain employs TRBV7-2 and TRBJ2-1, with a tentative D call TRBD1 (5 bases). In germline, CDR1 is SGHTA, CDR2 FQGNSA. This CDR3 is built from 15 residues. V was trimmed by 5 bases and J by 3 bases, leaving 14 bases between them. CDR3 region: CASSPINRSYNEQFF. In DNA form, the CDR3 reads TGTGCCAGCAGCCCGATCAACAGGAGCTACAATGAGCAGTTCTTC.

The V and J genes are TRBV12-2 and TRBJ1-1. TRBV12-2 is designated a pseudogene. The CDR3 has 12 amino acids. This chain's CDR3 is CASRRAGTEAFF. In DNA, the CDR3 is TGTGCAAGTCGGAGGGCGGGGACTGAAGCTTTCTTT.

The chain recombines TRBV5-1 with TRBJ2-5, with D possibly TRBD2 on 7 matching bases. Germline CDR1 and CDR2: SGHRS and YFSETQ. Trimming removed 0 bases at V and 1 base at J, with 16 bases between. CDR3 size: 17 residues. CDR3 nucleotide sequence: TGCGCCAGCAGCTTGGCCTCGAGGGGGGGCCCCCAAGAGACCCAGTACTTC. Protein sequence: CASSLASRGGPQETQYF.

The genes are TRBV5-6 and TRBJ2-7; 8 bases fit TRBD2. The V gene end was trimmed by 0 bases and the J gene end by 2 bases; junction bases not matched to a gene: 1. Germline V lookup: CDR1 SGHDT, CDR2 YYEEEE. CDR3 size: 14 residues. The CDR3 nucleotides are TGTGCCAGCAGCTTGGGACTAGCGCCCTACGAGCAGTACTTC. Protein product: CASSLGLAPYEQYF.

The V and J genes are TRBV6-1 and TRBJ2-7; 8 positions agree with TRBD1. The CDR3 has 19 residues. Looked up from germline, CDR1 is MNHNS and CDR2 is SASEGT. The V gene end was trimmed by 2 bases and the J gene end by 3 bases; junction bases not matched to a gene: 18. Written as DNA, the CDR3 is TGTGCCAGCAGTGAAACACCTCCCGGACAGGGCCAGAGAAACTACGAGCAGTACTTC. Protein product: CASSETPPGQGQRNYEQYF.

This clone was detected only once. V is TRBV5-1 and J is TRBJ1-5; D gene ambiguous. Trimming cost V 1 base and J 0 bases, with 2 bases left between them. From germline, CDR1 is SGHRS and CDR2 YFSETQ. The CDR3 has 13 residues. CDR3 region: CASSLYSNQPQHF. DNA of the CDR3: TGCGCCAGCAGCTTGTATAGCAATCAGCCCCAGCATTTT.

The V and J genes are TRBV27 and TRBJ2-1; D perhaps matches TRBD1 (5 bases). V was clipped by 7 bases and J by 2 bases, with 18 bases between them. The CDR3 has 16 residues. Germline loops: CDR1 MNHEY, CDR2 SMNVEV (reference sequence). The CDR3 DNA reads TGTGCCAGCACCGAAAGGCAACAGGCTACCTACAATGAGCAGTTCTTC. Residues: CASTERQQATYNEQFF.

J is TRBJ2-2 and V is TRBV18; TRBD2 matches 11 bases. Trimming at V came to 3 bases and at J to 4 bases, leaving 4 bases not matched to a gene. Germline loops: CDR1 KGHSH, CDR2 LQKENI. The CDR3 has 16 residues. The DNA for the CDR3 is TGTGCCAGCTCACCTCTAGCGGGGGGTGCCACCGGGGAGCTGTTTTTT. Translation gives CASSPLAGGATGELFF.

The J gene is TRBJ2-7, the V gene TRBV6-6, with 11 bases fitting TRBD2. This CDR3 spans 15 amino acids. V lost 2 bases and J lost 6; bases outside the gene matches: 6. The germline V gene has CDR1 MNHNY and CDR2 SVGAGI (reference sequence). In DNA, the CDR3 is TGTGCCAGCAGTTACGTTAGCGGGGGGGCGTCCGAGCAGTACTTC. Translating it yields CASSYVSGGASEQYF.

The chain links TRBV2 to TRBJ2-5; 10 nucleotides agree with TRBD1. Germline V gene data show CDR1 as SNHLY and CDR2 as FYNNEI. The CDR3 loop spans 16 amino acids. V was clipped by 6 bases and J by 5 bases; unmatched bases: 12. This CDR3 is CASRGTGAPVVETQYF. In nucleotides, the CDR3 is TGTGCCAGCAGGGGGACAGGGGCACCCGTGGTGGAGACCCAGTACTTC.

The rearrangement links TRBV15 to TRBJ1-2; maybe TRBD1 (5 bases). Between the trimmed V and J ends, which lost 1 base and 7 bases, there was a span of 16 bases. The CDR3 has 15 residues. Germline CDR1 LNHNV, CDR2 YYDKDF (reference sequence). The DNA for the CDR3 is TGTGCCACCAGCAGAGGGGCCGGAGGGGTTTTTGGCTACACCTTC. Amino acids: CATSRGAGGVFGYTF.

J is TRBJ2-3 and V is TRBV5-1, with TRBD1 matching over 12 bases. The J segment lost 1 base and the V segment lost 2 bases, leaving 5 bases of the junction unmatched. The CDR3 loop spans 17 amino acids. Germline V gene lookup returns CDR1 SGHRS and CDR2 YFSETQ. The CDR3: CASSFGTGGIGTDTQYF. The CDR3 nucleotides read TGCGCCAGCAGCTTTGGGACAGGGGGCATTGGCACAGATACGCAGTATTTT.

The rearrangement joins TRBV5-4 to TRBJ2-7, with D possibly being TRBD2 (6 bases). Between the trimmed V and J ends, which lost 1 base and 1 base, there was a span of 6 bases. Looked up from germline, CDR1 is SGHNT and CDR2 is YYREEE (reference sequence). CDR3 size: 13 residues. CDR3 nucleotides: TGTGCCAGCAGCTTGCGGGGGTCCTACGAGCAGTACTTC. Protein sequence: CASSLRGSYEQYF.

CDR3 region: CASSERIGQQHF. CDR3 bases: TGTGCCAGCAGCGAACGTATCGGACAGCAGCATTTT. The chain has TRBV7-2 and TRBJ1-5, with D tentatively TRBD1 (6 bases). V lost 5 bases, J lost 13 bases, and 15 bases lay in between. CDR3 length: 12 residues. Germline V gene data show CDR1 as SGHTA and CDR2 as FQGNSA.

The rearrangement uses TRBV14 and TRBJ2-7; 11 nucleotides align to TRBD1. The germline V gene has CDR1 SGHDN and CDR2 FVKESK. There are 16 residues in the CDR3. After removal of 1 base from V and 7 bases from J, the junction contained 9 bases not matched to a gene. The CDR3 loop is CASSQGPGQGDWEQYF. The CDR3 region has the DNA TGTGCCAGCAGCCAAGGCCCGGGACAGGGGGATTGGGAGCAGTACTTC. The entire variable domain, with the rest obtained from reference TRBV14 and TRBJ2-7, is as follows: EAGVTQFPSHSVIEKGQTVTLRCDPISGHDNLYWYRRVMGKEIKFLLHFVKESKQDESGMPNNRFLAERTGGTYSTLKVQPAELEDSGVYFCASSQGPGQGDWEQYFGPGTRLTVT.

V and J are TRBV4-3 and TRBJ1-2, with D uncertain. Germline V gives CDR1 LGHNA, CDR2 YSLEER. This CDR3 has 15 amino acids. Trimming cost V 2 bases and J 4 bases, with 14 bases left between them. The CDR3 coding sequence is TGCGCCAGCAGCCAACAAACCGACAATGTCTATGGCTACACCTTC. This encodes CASSQQTDNVYGYTF.